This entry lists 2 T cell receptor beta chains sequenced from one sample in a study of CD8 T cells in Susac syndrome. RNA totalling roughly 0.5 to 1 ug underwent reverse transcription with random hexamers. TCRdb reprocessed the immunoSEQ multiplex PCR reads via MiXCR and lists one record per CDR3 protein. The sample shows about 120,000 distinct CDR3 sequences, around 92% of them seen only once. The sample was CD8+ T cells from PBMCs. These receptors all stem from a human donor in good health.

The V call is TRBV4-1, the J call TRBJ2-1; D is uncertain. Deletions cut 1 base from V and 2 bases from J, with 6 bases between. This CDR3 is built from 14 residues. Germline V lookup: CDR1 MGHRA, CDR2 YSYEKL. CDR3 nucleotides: TGCGCCAGCAGCCAAGGGTCTCCCTACAATGAGCAGTTCTTC. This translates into CASSQGSPYNEQFF.

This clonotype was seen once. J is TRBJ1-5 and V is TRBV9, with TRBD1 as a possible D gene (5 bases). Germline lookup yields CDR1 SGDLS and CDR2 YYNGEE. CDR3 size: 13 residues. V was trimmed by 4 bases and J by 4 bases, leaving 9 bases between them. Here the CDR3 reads CASSLGDNQPQHF. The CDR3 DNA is TGTGCCAGCAGCCTGGGGGATAATCAGCCCCAGCATTTT.